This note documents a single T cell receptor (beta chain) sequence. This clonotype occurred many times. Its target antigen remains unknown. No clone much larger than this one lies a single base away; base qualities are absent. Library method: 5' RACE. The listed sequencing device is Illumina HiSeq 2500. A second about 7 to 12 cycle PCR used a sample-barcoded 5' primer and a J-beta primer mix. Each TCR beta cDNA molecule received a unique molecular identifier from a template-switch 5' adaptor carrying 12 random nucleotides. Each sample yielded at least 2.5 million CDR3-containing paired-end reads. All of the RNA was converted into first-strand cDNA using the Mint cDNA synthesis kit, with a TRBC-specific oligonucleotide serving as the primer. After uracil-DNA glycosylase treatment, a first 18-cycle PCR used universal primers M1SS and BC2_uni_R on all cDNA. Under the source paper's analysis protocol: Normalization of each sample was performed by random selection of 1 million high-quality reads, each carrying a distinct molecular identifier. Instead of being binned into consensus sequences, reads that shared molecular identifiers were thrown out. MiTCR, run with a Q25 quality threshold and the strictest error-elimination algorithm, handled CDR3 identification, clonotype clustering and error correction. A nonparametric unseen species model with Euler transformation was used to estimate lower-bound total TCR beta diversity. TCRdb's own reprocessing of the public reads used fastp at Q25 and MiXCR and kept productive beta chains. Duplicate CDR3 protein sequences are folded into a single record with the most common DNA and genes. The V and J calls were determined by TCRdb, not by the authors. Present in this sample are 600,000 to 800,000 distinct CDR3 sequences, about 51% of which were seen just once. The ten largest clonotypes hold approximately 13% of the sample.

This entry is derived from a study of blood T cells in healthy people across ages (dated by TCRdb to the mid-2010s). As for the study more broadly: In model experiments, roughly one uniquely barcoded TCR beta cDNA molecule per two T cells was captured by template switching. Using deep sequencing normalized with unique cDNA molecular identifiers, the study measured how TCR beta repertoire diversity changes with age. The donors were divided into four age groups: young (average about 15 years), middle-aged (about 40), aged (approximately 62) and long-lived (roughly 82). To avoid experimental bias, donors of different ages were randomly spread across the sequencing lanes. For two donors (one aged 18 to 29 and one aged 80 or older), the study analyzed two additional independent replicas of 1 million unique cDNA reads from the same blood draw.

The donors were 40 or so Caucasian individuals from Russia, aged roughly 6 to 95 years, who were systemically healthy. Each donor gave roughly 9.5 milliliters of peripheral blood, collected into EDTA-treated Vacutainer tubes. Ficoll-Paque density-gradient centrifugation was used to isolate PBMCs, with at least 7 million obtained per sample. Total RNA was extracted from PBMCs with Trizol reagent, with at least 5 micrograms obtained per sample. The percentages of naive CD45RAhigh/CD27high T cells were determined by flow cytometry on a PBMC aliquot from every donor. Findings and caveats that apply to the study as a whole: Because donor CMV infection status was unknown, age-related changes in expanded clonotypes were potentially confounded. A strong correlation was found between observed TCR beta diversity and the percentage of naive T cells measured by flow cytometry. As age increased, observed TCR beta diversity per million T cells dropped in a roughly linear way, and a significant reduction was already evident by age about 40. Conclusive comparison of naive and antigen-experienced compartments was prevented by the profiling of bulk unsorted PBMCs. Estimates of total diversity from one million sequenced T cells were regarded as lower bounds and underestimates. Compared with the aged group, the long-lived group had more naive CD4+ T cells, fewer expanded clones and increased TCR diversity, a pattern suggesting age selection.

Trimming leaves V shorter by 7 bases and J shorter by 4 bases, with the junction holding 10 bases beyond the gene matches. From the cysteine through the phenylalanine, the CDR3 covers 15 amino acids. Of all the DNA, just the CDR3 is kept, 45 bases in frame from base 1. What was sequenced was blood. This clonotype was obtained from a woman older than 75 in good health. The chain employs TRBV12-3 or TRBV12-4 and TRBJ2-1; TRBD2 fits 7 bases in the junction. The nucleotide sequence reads TGTGCCAGCAACTCTGGGGGGGGGACTTACAATGAGCAGTTCTTC. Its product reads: CASNSGGGTYNEQFF.